One sample yielded the 9 T cell receptor beta chains listed below, sequenced in a study of blood T cell repertoires in COVID-19 (dated by TCRdb to the early 2020s). The library was built by means of the immunoSEQ multiplex PCR assay. What TCRdb holds here is the immuneACCESS table cut down to in-frame rearrangements. Part of the clones is not present; checked against another copy, under half of the missing clones reflect an unresolved V gene, and the others are unexplained. Present in this sample are around 250,000 clones, approximately 92% of which were seen just once. The ten largest make up roughly 4.8% of the sample. Source material: peripheral blood. These receptors came from a woman aged 40 to 50 who had recovered from COVID-19.

This clone appeared a single time. The CDR3 is CASSSHRGFSNSPLHF. As DNA, the CDR3 is TGTGCCAGCAGTTCTCACAGGGGGTTTTCTAATTCACCCCTCCACTTT. The chain employs TRBV27 and TRBJ1-6, with 8 bases identical to TRBD1. V was clipped by 4 bases and J by 6 bases; unmatched bases: 8. Germline V gene sequence: CDR1 MNHEY, CDR2 SMNVEV (reference sequence). This CDR3 is built from 16 residues.

The gene calls are TRBV29-1 and TRBJ2-2, with D possibly TRBD1 on 5 matching bases. This CDR3 has 14 amino acids. Per the germline V gene, CDR1 is SQVTM and CDR2 is ANQGSEA. Trimming removed 4 bases from V and 7 bases from J, with 16 bases in between. Here the CDR3 DNA reads TGCAGCGTTGCTCGACAGCTTGGAGACGGGGAGCTGTTTTTT. It specifies CSVARQLGDGELFF.

The chain couples TRBV2 to TRBJ1-1; D not resolved. Looked up from germline, CDR1 is SNHLY and CDR2 is FYNNEI. V was trimmed by 8 bases and J by 14 bases, leaving 24 bases between them. The CDR3 consists of 13 residues. As DNA, the CDR3 is TGTGCCAGCCTTGACCCGGGTATGCCCCATATCTTCTTT. This gives the protein CASLDPGMPHIFF.

The rearrangement joins TRBV4-1 to TRBJ2-1, with D possibly being TRBD2 (5 bases). The germline V gene encodes CDR1 MGHRA and CDR2 YSYEKL. The CDR3 loop spans 15 amino acids. The V gene lost 0 bases and the J gene lost 7 bases, with 13 bases spanning the gap. CDR3 nucleotide sequence: TGCGCCAGCAGCCAAGACGAAGTGAGGGAGAATGAGCAGTTCTTC. It yields the protein CASSQDEVRENEQFF.

The chain employs TRBV7-8 and TRBJ2-7; 8 nucleotides align to TRBD1. V lost 4 bases, J lost 9 bases, and 14 bases stayed unmatched. This CDR3 is 15 amino acids long. Per the germline V gene, CDR1 is SGHVS and CDR2 is FQNEAQ. CDR3 protein: CASSSLSGGETRQYV. The CDR3, as DNA: TGTGCCAGCAGCTCTTTATCAGGGGGCGAAACTAGGCAGTACGTC.

The rearrangement uses TRBV2 and TRBJ2-2; no clear D gene. The CDR3 contains 14 residues. Germline assignment: CDR1 SNHLY and CDR2 FYNNEI. Between the trimmed V and J ends, which lost 3 bases and 3 bases, there was a span of 8 bases. CDR3 sequence (DNA): TGTGCCAGCAGTGAGTTGGCTTACACCGGGGAGCTGTTTTTT. Its protein product is CASSELAYTGELFF.

The CDR3 DNA sequence: TGTGCCAGCAGCGTTACGACAGGCGAGACCCAGTACTTC. Its translation is CASSVTTGETQYF. The chain carries TRBV7-2 and TRBJ2-5, with D maybe TRBD1 (6 bases). V lost 5 bases and J lost 5, with 12 bases in between. The CDR3 runs 13 residues. Germline lookup yields CDR1 SGHTA and CDR2 FQGNSA.

CDR3 nucleotide sequence: TGTGCCAGCAGTTACCTAGCGGGTTCCTACAATGAGCAGTTCTTC. As protein: CASSYLAGSYNEQFF. The rearrangement uses TRBV6-5 and TRBJ2-1, with 8 bases lining up with TRBD2. Per the germline V gene, CDR1 is MNHEY and CDR2 is SVGAGI. The CDR3 totals 15 residues. The V segment lost 2 bases and the J segment 1 base; nucleotides outside the gene matches: 1.

CDR3 amino acids: CAWSGTGEYGYTF. The CDR3 region has the DNA TGTGCCTGGAGTGGGACAGGGGAATATGGCTACACCTTC. The chain has TRBV30 and TRBJ1-2; 9 nucleotides agree with TRBD1. Germline values: CDR1 GTSNPN, CDR2 SVGIG (reference sequence). The CDR3 totals 13 residues. The V segment lost 1 base and the J segment 5 bases; nucleotides outside the gene matches: 2.